The following is a T cell receptor (beta chain) sequence with its context. The sample is drawn from a study of blood T cell repertoires in COVID-19. Original analysis: Quantification of nucleated cells was approximated via reference gene primer amplification. The data were produced by immunoSEQ multiplex PCR, yet TCRdb's version contains in-frame clones alone and is incomplete. V, J and clone size are those of that table, while D and trimming were read from the DNA. The table has more than 95,000 clones, about 85% seen once. Germline V gives CDR1 KGHDR, CDR2 SFDVKD. The germline V and J ends were trimmed by 5 bases and 0 bases, with 7 bases remaining between them. The CDR3 extends over 14 amino acids.

The sequencing sample was made of peripheral blood. This chain uses TRBV24-1 with TRBJ1-3; tentative D call: TRBD1 (5 bases). The receptor comes from a woman older than 75 with acute or convalescent COVID-19. The CDR3 reads CATSVRGSGNTIYF. CDR3 coding DNA: TGTGCCACCAGTGTTAGGGGCTCTGGAAACACCATATATTTT.